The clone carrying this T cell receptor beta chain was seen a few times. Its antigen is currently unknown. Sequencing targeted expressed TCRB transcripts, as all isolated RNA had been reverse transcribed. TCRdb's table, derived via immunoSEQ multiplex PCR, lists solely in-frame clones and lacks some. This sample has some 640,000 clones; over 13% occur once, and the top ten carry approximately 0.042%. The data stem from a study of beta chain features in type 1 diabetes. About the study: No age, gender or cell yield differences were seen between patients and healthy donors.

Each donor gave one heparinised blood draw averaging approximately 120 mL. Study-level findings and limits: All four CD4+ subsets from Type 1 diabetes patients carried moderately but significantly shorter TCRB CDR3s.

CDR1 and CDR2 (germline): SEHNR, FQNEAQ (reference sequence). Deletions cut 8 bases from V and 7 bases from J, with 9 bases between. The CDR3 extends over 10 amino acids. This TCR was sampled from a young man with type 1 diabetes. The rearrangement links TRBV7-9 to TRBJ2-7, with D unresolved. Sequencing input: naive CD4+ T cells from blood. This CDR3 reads CASWPAEQYF. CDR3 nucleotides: TGTGCCAGCTGGCCAGCTGAGCAGTACTTC.